These T cell receptor beta chains were read from a single sample in a study of tumor-infiltrating lymphocytes in localized non-small cell lung cancer. The protocol was immunoSEQ multiplex PCR, while the TCRdb copy is restricted to in-frame clones and leaves out a portion. The sample includes 25,000 or so clones, just under 75% of them seen just once. The sequencing input was lung tumor tissue. Receptor source: a human donor with non-small cell lung cancer. Each CDR3 is given with its conserved first and last residue. A D gene is named only where the DNA matches it firmly. The size entry is marked missing in some rows and otherwise reads once, few, many or a size class.

>TRBJ1-2|TRBV5-5|NA|few
TGTGCCAGCAGCTTCTCCCCAGGGTTCGAGGGCTACACCTTC
CASSFSPGFEGYTF
>TRBJ2-3|TRBV18|NA|NA
TGTGCCAGCTCACCACCGGACCGTATCGCTAGCACAGATACGCAGTATTTT
CASSPPDRIASTDTQYF
>TRBJ1-6|TRBV13|TRBD1|NA
TGTGCCAGCAGCTTAGGGTATAGGACAGGCCGACACTCCTATAATTCACCCCTCCACTTT
CASSLGYRTGRHSYNSPLHF
>TRBJ1-4|TRBV29-1|NA|NA
TGCAGCGTTACGGGAGGACCAACTAATGAAAAACTGTTTTTT
CSVTGGPTNEKLFF
>TRBJ2-3|TRBV12-2|NA|NA
TGTGCAAGTCGCTCCAACCAACATCTAAAGCGGGGGGGCGGATATACGCAGTATTTT
CASRSNQHLKRGGGYTQYF
>TRBJ2-3|TRBV10-3|TRBD2|NA
TGTGCCATCAAAGGAGCGGGTAGCGGGGTTAGCACAGATACGCAGTATTTT
CAIKGAGSGVSTDTQYF
>TRBJ1-5|TRBV6-1|TRBD1|NA
TGTGCCAGCAGTGTGGACAGGGGGCAAATCGGTCAGCCCCAGCATTTT
CASSVDRGQIGQPQHF
>TRBJ1-2|TRBV7-2|NA|medium-sized
TGTGCCAGCAGCTTAGCACGTACTAACTATGGCTACACCTTC
CASSLARTNYGYTF
>TRBJ1-2|TRBV7-9|NA|once
TGTGCCAGCAGCCGCGGTACAGGGACGGATAACTATGGCTACACCTTC
CASSRGTGTDNYGYTF
>TRBJ2-1|TRBV27|NA|NA
TGTGCCAGCAGCTTTAGAGGCAATGAGCAGTTCTTC
CASSFRGNEQFF
>TRBJ2-2|TRBV10-3|TRBD1|NA
TGTGCCACCCGGGACAGGGTCGTCGACACCGGGGAGCTGTTTTTT
CATRDRVVDTGELFF
>TRBJ1-1|TRBV7-9|NA|NA
TGTGCCAGCAGCTTAGGGGGGGGCACTGAAGCTTTCTTT
CASSLGGGTEAFF
>TRBJ2-3|TRBV25-1|NA|NA
TGTGCCAGCAGTGTGAGAAGGGGATTGGATAATACGCAGTATTTT
CASSVRRGLDNTQYF
>TRBJ1-1|TRBV10-2|NA|few
TGCGCCAGCAGTGAGGGGAACACTGAAGCTTTCTTT
CASSEGNTEAFF
>TRBJ1-1|TRBV11-3|TRBD1|NA
TGTGCCAGCGCCACAGGGGAGAACACTGAAGCTTTCTTT
CASATGENTEAFF
>TRBJ2-5|TRBV5-6|TRBD1|NA
TGTGCCAGCAGCCGTTACGGGACAGGGGAAGAGACCCAGTACTTC
CASSRYGTGEETQYF
>TRBJ2-3|TRBV6-5|NA|NA
TGTGCCAGCAGTTTTCTTCCACGGAGTATGCAGTATTTT
CASSFLPRSMQYF
>TRBJ2-2|TRBV29-1|NA|medium-sized
TGCAGCGTTGACCCGACTCTCACCGGGGAGCTGTTTTTT
CSVDPTLTGELFF
>TRBJ1-2|TRBV10-3|TRBD1|NA
TGTGCCATCAGTGAGTCAGACAGGGGGCCTCACTATGGCTACACCTTC
CAISESDRGPHYGYTF
>TRBJ1-1|TRBV7-2|NA|NA
TGTGCCAGCAGTTTCGTTTTCGGGGATTCTGAAGCTTTCTTT
CASSFVFGDSEAFF
>TRBJ2-7|TRBV5-1|NA|NA
TGCGCCAGCAGCTTGGGACCTGGCGGGGCCTCCTACGAGCAGTACTTC
CASSLGPGGASYEQYF
>TRBJ1-4|TRBV7-2|TRBD1|NA
TGTGCCAGCAGCCACCCGACAGGGCAGGGAAAACTGTTTTTT
CASSHPTGQGKLFF
>TRBJ2-3|TRBV19|TRBD1|NA
TGTGCCAGTAGTACGGGACAGATGGTCACAGATACGCAGTATTTT
CASSTGQMVTDTQYF
>TRBJ2-1|TRBV25-1|NA|NA
TGTGCCAGCAGTCTGGGGGGTGAGCAGTTCTTC
CASSLGGEQFF
>TRBJ1-1|TRBV19|NA|NA
TGTGCCAGTAGTACGGTCGTGGGGGGTATTGAAGCTTTCTTT
CASSTVVGGIEAFF
>TRBJ1-4|TRBV6-1|NA|medium-sized
TGTGCCAGCAATACAGGTTCAACTAATGAAAAACTGTTTTTT
CASNTGSTNEKLFF
>TRBJ2-3|TRBV6-6|NA|NA
TGTGCCAGCAGGATAGAAAGGTTGGGCACAGATACGCAGTATTTT
CASRIERLGTDTQYF